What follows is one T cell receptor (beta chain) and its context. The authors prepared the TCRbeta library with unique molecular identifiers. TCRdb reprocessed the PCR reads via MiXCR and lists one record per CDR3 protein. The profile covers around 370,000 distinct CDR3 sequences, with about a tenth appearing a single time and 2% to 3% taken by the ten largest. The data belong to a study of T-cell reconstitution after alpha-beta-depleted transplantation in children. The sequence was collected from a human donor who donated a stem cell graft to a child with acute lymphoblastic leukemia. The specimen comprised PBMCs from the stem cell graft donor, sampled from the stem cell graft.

This CDR3 reads CASSPDGVSSYNEQFF. Written as DNA, the CDR3 is TGTGCCAGCAGTCCTGACGGGGTTAGCTCCTACAATGAGCAGTTCTTC. This chain links TRBV12-3 or TRBV12-4 with TRBJ2-1; TRBD2 might be the D (5 bases). Trimming stripped 5 bases from V and 0 bases from J, with 14 bases between. The length of the CDR3 is 16 residues.